These 23 T cell receptor beta chains were all obtained from the same sample, sequenced in a study of blood T cell repertoires in COVID-19. Profiling relied on immunoSEQ multiplex PCR, and the TCRdb table lists in-frame clones only, not all of them. The table lists more than 10,000 clones, around nine tenths of them singletons, with about 2.5% in the top ten. The sequenced sample was peripheral blood. Receptor source: a human donor in a cohort sampled during active COVID-19.

The chain recombines TRBV9 with TRBJ2-5; 7 bases are a match to TRBD2. Germline CDR1 is SGDLS and CDR2 is YYNGEE. J was trimmed by 5 bases and V by 6 bases; bases with no gene match: 10. There are 14 residues in the CDR3. Here the CDR3 DNA reads TGTGCCAGCAACTTCGAGGGAGGGCGGGAGACCCAGTACTTC. Translation: CASNFEGGRETQYF.

The genes are TRBV5-1 and TRBJ1-1, with 8 bases matching TRBD1. The J segment lost 0 bases and the V segment lost 7 bases, leaving 5 bases of the junction unmatched. The CDR3 sequence is 14 residues long. Germline CDR1 SGHRS, CDR2 YFSETQ. Written as DNA, the CDR3 is TGCGCCAGCTCCCGGGACAGGATGAACACTGAAGCTTTCTTT. Translation: CASSRDRMNTEAFF.

The chain is built from TRBV9 and TRBJ2-7; 9 positions agree with TRBD1. CDR1 is SGDLS and CDR2 is YYNGEE in the germline V gene. CDR3 length equals 15 residues. The V gene end was trimmed by 1 base and the J gene end by 2 bases; junction bases not matched to a gene: 4. This chain's CDR3 is CASSVSGTGPYEQYF. The CDR3 bases are TGTGCCAGCAGCGTATCAGGGACAGGGCCCTACGAGCAGTACTTC.

The rearrangement links TRBV6-2 or TRBV6-3 to TRBJ1-4; D unclear. Per the germline V gene, CDR1 is MNHEY and CDR2 is SVGEGT. V lost 0 bases to trimming and J lost 2 bases, with 13 bases between them. The CDR3 is made up of 17 amino acids. The CDR3 spells CASSYSRYARTNEKLFF. DNA for the CDR3: TGTGCCAGCAGTTACTCGAGATACGCGCGGACTAATGAAAAACTGTTTTTT.

The chain links TRBV5-1 to TRBJ2-2, with a possible D match to TRBD1 (6 bases). CDR1 and CDR2 from the germline V gene are SGHRS and YFSETQ. The CDR3 has 16 amino acids. V dropped 2 bases and J dropped 0 bases, with 11 bases sitting between them. The CDR3 reads CASSFRDTPNTGELFF. CDR3 sequence (DNA): TGCGCCAGCAGCTTCCGGGACACCCCGAACACCGGGGAGCTGTTTTTT. Variable domain in full (rest from reference TRBV5-1 and TRBJ2-2): KAGVTQTPRYLIKTRGQQVTLSCSPISGHRSVSWYQQTPGQGLQFLFEYFSETQRNKGNFPGRFSGRQFSNSRSEMNVSTLELGDSALYLCASSFRDTPNTGELFFGEGSRLTVL.

The chain joins TRBV7-3 to TRBJ2-5; 7 bases align to TRBD2. The trim removed 5 bases at V and 2 bases at J, leaving 11 bases unmatched. In germline, CDR1 is SGHTA, CDR2 FQGTGA. CDR3 length: 16 residues. The CDR3 region is CASSRRGGVGQETQYF. CDR3 coding DNA: TGTGCCAGCAGCCGCCGGGGAGGGGTGGGGCAAGAGACCCAGTACTTC.

This chain links TRBV29-1 with TRBJ2-6; TRBD1 aligns across 9 bases. The trim removed 6 bases at V and 0 bases at J, leaving 9 bases unmatched. The germline gives CDR1 SQVTM, CDR2 ANQGSEA. This CDR3 comprises 17 residues. The CDR3 sequence: CSVETTGGYSGANVLTF. CDR3 nucleotides: TGCAGCGTGGAAACGACAGGGGGATACTCTGGGGCCAACGTCCTGACTTTC.

The gene calls are TRBV7-2 and TRBJ1-2; D not resolved. This CDR3 is 15 amino acids long. The V gene's germline CDR1 is SGHTA and CDR2 FQGNSA. Trimming took off 5 bases at V and 0 bases at J, with 13 bases between the two ends. CDR3: CASSPSLKANYGYTF. CDR3 nucleotides: TGTGCCAGCAGCCCGAGCCTGAAAGCTAACTATGGCTACACCTTC.

This chain uses TRBV27 with TRBJ2-5, with D maybe TRBD1 (8 bases). V shed 7 bases and J shed 5 bases, with 14 bases lying between them. The CDR3 is 13 amino acids. The germline V gene encodes CDR1 MNHEY and CDR2 SMNVEV (reference sequence). CDR3 amino acids: CASTTGGAETQYF. In DNA, the CDR3 is TGTGCCAGCACAACAGGGGGGGCGGAGACCCAGTACTTC.

The chain links TRBV11-3 to TRBJ1-4; 10 positions match TRBD1. The CDR3 extends over 15 amino acids. Germline trimming cut 5 bases from V and 8 bases from J; bases unmatched to any gene: 8. Germline loops: CDR1 SGHNT, CDR2 YENEEA. CDR3 DNA: TGTGCCAGCAGCCCAGGACAGGGGGTAGAAGAAAAACTGTTTTTT. This translates into CASSPGQGVEEKLFF. The variable domain in full, with the rest retrieved from reference TRBV11-3 and TRBJ1-4, is EAGVVQSPRYKIIEKKQPVAFWCNPISGHNTLYWYLQNLGQGPELLIRYENEEAVDDSQLPKDRFSAERLKGVDSTLKIQPAELGDSAVYLCASSPGQGVEEKLFFGSGTQLSVL.

The chain joins TRBV5-6 to TRBJ2-1; 9 positions match TRBD1. J lost 4 bases, V lost 1 base, and 3 bases had no gene match. CDR1 is SGHDT and CDR2 is YYEEEE in the germline V gene. This CDR3 spans 15 amino acids. This chain's CDR3 is CASSLRDRVYNEQFF. CDR3 bases: TGTGCCAGCAGCTTGCGGGACAGGGTGTACAATGAGCAGTTCTTC.

The chain links TRBV25-1 to TRBJ2-5; 8 nucleotides agree with TRBD1. CDR1 and CDR2 (germline): MGHDK, SYGVNS. Losses at the gene ends were 6 bases for V and 5 bases for J; bases not matched to a gene: 2. This CDR3 comprises 12 residues. In DNA, the CDR3 is TGTGCCAGCAGGGACAGGGTGGAGACCCAGTACTTC. Amino acids: CASRDRVETQYF. Filled out from reference TRBV25-1 and TRBJ2-5, the complete variable domain reads EADIYQTPRYLVIGTGKKITLECSQTMGHDKMYWYQQDPGMELHLIHYSYGVNSTEKGDLSSESTVSRIRTEHFPLTLESARPSHTSQYLCASRDRVETQYFGPGTRLLVL.

The chain has TRBV9 and TRBJ1-5, with D maybe TRBD1 (5 bases). Trimming removed 3 bases from V and 0 bases from J, with 10 bases in between. Germline V gene lookup returns CDR1 SGDLS and CDR2 YYNGEE. This CDR3 comprises 15 residues. The CDR3 is CASSATAYSNQPQHF. The CDR3 coding sequence is TGTGCCAGCAGCGCGACAGCATATAGCAATCAGCCCCAGCATTTT.

The rearrangement joins TRBV27 to TRBJ1-2; D might be TRBD1 (6 bases). Germline CDR1 MNHEY, CDR2 SMNVEV (reference sequence). The CDR3 is 13 residues long. V lost 4 bases and J lost 8, with 14 bases in between. CDR3 DNA: TGTGCCAGCAGTTCGTACAGGGACCGGGGCTACACCTTC. Its translation: CASSSYRDRGYTF.

The chain links TRBV6-4 to TRBJ2-3, with 11 bases aligning to TRBD2. CDR1 is MRHNA and CDR2 is SNTAGT in the germline V gene. Trimming cost V 8 bases and J 0 bases; bases outside gene matches: 4. The CDR3 spans 15 residues. The CDR3 DNA is TGTGCCAGCTCCATAGCGGGAGGGAGCACAGATACGCAGTATTTT. Translation gives CASSIAGGSTDTQYF.

The chain has TRBV6-5 and TRBJ2-3, with TRBD2 matching over 10 bases. The length of the CDR3 is 14 residues. V lost 10 bases and J lost 1; bases outside the gene matches: 5. From germline, CDR1 is MNHEY and CDR2 SVGAGI. The CDR3 reads CAIQAGGGTDTQYF. The CDR3 coding sequence is TGTGCCATCCAAGCGGGGGGGGGCACAGATACGCAGTATTTT.

V gene TRBV9 combines with J gene TRBJ1-5; D is undetermined. The CDR3 sequence is 13 residues long. Per germline, CDR1 SGDLS and CDR2 YYNGEE. V gave up 0 bases and J gave up 5 bases, with 6 bases separating them. CDR3 DNA: TGTGCCAGCAGCGTAGAGGAGGATCAGCCCCAGCATTTT. Encoded protein: CASSVEEDQPQHF.

The chain recombines TRBV30 with TRBJ1-2; D is possibly TRBD1 (5 bases). The CDR3 runs 11 residues. Germline CDR1 GTSNPN, CDR2 SVGIG (reference sequence). Trimming stripped 4 bases from V and 6 bases from J, with 9 bases between. The CDR3 is CAWMGGNGYTF. For the CDR3, the DNA is TGTGCCTGGATGGGGGGGAATGGCTACACCTTC.

The chain couples TRBV27 to TRBJ2-3; possible D gene TRBD2, 6 bases. CDR3 length: 19 amino acids. Deletions cut 3 bases from V and 7 bases from J, with 29 bases between. Germline V lookup: CDR1 MNHEY, CDR2 SMNVEV (reference sequence). CDR3 amino acids: CASSFLRPGEAGKGNTQYF. The CDR3 nucleotides are TGTGCCAGCAGTTTCCTCCGGCCGGGGGAAGCGGGTAAGGGGAATACGCAGTATTTT.

The sample holds a few counts of this clone. This chain connects TRBV7-2 to TRBJ1-6, with unresolved D. CDR1 is SGHTA and CDR2 is FQGNSA in the germline V gene. The CDR3 contains 14 residues. Between the trimmed V and J ends, which lost 1 base and 7 bases, there was a span of 8 bases. Written as DNA, the CDR3 is TGTGCCAGCAGCTTAGGAGTAAACAATTCACCCCTCCACTTT. It encodes CASSLGVNNSPLHF.

This CDR3 is CASSGQGKPNEKLFF. In DNA, the CDR3 is TGTGCCAGCAGCGGACAGGGGAAACCTAATGAAAAACTGTTTTTT. The gene calls are TRBV7-9 and TRBJ1-4, with 9 bases lining up with TRBD1. Trimming at V came to 5 bases and at J to 3 bases, leaving 4 bases not matched to a gene. CDR1 is SEHNR, CDR2 FQNEAQ, per germline (reference sequence). CDR3 length equals 15 residues.

In this sample, this clone turned up once. The chain joins TRBV19 to TRBJ2-7, with 11 bases aligning to TRBD1. Germline V CDR1 and CDR2: LNHDA, SQIVND (reference sequence). CDR3 length: 15 residues. V lost 5 bases to trimming and J lost 4 bases; unmatched junction nucleotides: 7. This chain's CDR3 is CASSLGTGGRYEQYF. CDR3 nucleotides: TGTGCCAGTAGTCTTGGGACAGGGGGACGGTACGAGCAGTACTTC.

The chain carries TRBV19 and TRBJ2-2; TRBD1 matches at 9 bases. This CDR3 has 14 amino acids. Germline loops: CDR1 LNHDA, CDR2 SQIVND (reference sequence). With V trimmed by 7 bases and J by 10 bases, 10 bases remained unmatched. CDR3 loop: CASTGGTGQVELFF. The CDR3 coding sequence is TGTGCCAGTACCGGGGGGACAGGGCAGGTGGAGCTGTTTTTT.